This T cell receptor beta chain was sequenced during a study of T cells in Graves' hyperthyroidism and ophthalmopathy. Overall study results and limits: A 13 V-J signature model discriminated ophthalmopathy versus stable hyperthyroidism.

Among the patients, aged 18 to 65, hyperthyroidism was newly diagnosed and had lasted under 2 months. TCR beta CDR3 region amplification was performed from RNA transcripts. RT-PCR in the first round (using the HTBI primer set) targeted the TCR CDR3. TCRdb re-derived calls from the multiplex PCR reads in MiXCR, one entry per CDR3 protein. The data hold about 540,000 distinct CDR3 sequences, with 46% observed a single time. The CDR3 contains 17 residues. Germline values: CDR1 SGHRS, CDR2 YFSETQ. Trimming removed 4 bases from V and 5 bases from J; junction bases left unmatched: 7. Ten or more counts support this clonotype. Its antigen is not identified.

The chain combines TRBV5-1 with TRBJ2-2; TRBD2 matches 14 bases. Sequencing input: peripheral blood or thyroid tissue (not recorded which). The sequence came from a woman aged 18-29 years with Graves' hyperthyroidism. CDR3 DNA sequence: TGCGCCAGCAGCGGGGGACTAGCGGGAGTCGGAACCGGGGAGCTGTTTTTT. It translates to CASSGGLAGVGTGELFF.